These 20 T cell receptor beta chains originate from one sample sequenced in a study of blood T cells in healthy people across ages. A sample-barcoded 5' primer and a J-beta primer mix were used in a second PCR of roughly 7 to 11 cycles. TCRdb used MiXCR to reprocess the 5' RACE reads, holding one entry per CDR3 protein. Of 1.5 million to 2 million distinct CDR3 sequences in the sample, 28% were seen once. The sequenced sample was blood. Receptors were obtained from a woman aged 30 to 39 in good health.

About this clonotype: The junction departs from the called germline gene at one end, perhaps through a read error. The rearrangement uses TRBV20-1 and TRBJ2-1, with 9 bases matching TRBD2. The CDR3 has 15 amino acids. Germline V lookup: CDR1 DFQATT, CDR2 SNEGSKA (reference sequence). Here the CDR3 DNA reads TGTAGTGCTAGATTAGCGGGGGCCCGATATTATGAGCAGTTCTTC. Protein: CSARLAGARYYEQFF.

This clonotype was counted a few times. J is TRBJ2-3 and V is TRBV4-3, with TRBD2 identical over 10 bases. The CDR3 is 16 amino acids. J gave up 5 bases and V 1 base, and 6 bases lay outside the gene matches. CDR1 and CDR2 (germline): LGHNA, YSLEER. The CDR3, as DNA: TGCGCCAGCAGCCAAGGGTCTAGCGGGAGTTTAGATACGCAGTATTTT. Its protein product is CASSQGSSGSLDTQYF.

V is TRBV5-1 and J is TRBJ2-3; D might be TRBD1 (7 bases). The CDR3 has 16 residues. The germline V gene encodes CDR1 SGHRS and CDR2 YFSETQ. The V and J ends lost 4 bases and 2 bases respectively, with 17 bases between them. The CDR3 nucleotides read TGCGCCAGCAGCGTCCGACAGGGAGGCCCCACAGATACGCAGTATTTT. It is translated as CASSVRQGGPTDTQYF.

This chain joins TRBV5-1 and TRBJ2-1, with TRBD2 matching over 9 bases. With 0 bases clipped from V and 0 bases from J, the junction kept 1 base outside the gene matches. Per the germline V gene, CDR1 is SGHRS and CDR2 is YFSETQ. The CDR3 extends over 16 amino acids. This CDR3 is CASSLGGGDSYNEQFF. The CDR3 DNA sequence: TGCGCCAGCAGCTTGGGCGGGGGGGACTCCTACAATGAGCAGTTCTTC.

The V and J genes are TRBV5-1 and TRBJ1-2; tentative D call: TRBD1 (5 bases). Germline V gives CDR1 SGHRS, CDR2 YFSETQ. V lost 3 bases, J lost 4 bases, and 13 bases lay in between. CDR3 length: 14 residues. The CDR3 sequence is CASSSTRGSYGYTF. The CDR3 DNA is TGCGCCAGCAGCTCCACACGGGGCTCCTATGGCTACACCTTC.

This clonotype showed up just a few times. CDR3 in DNA: TGCGCCAGCAGCCCCCCTTTGGCGGGAGCCAATGAGCAGTTCTTC. This gives the protein CASSPPLAGANEQFF. This chain links TRBV5-1 with TRBJ2-1; 7 bases align to TRBD2. Unmatched junction bases numbered 10, after V lost 4 bases and J lost 6 bases. This CDR3 has 15 amino acids. From germline, CDR1 is SGHRS and CDR2 YFSETQ.

Only a few counts were recorded for this clonotype. The V and J genes are TRBV27 and TRBJ1-2; TRBD1 matches 8 bases. The CDR3 has 14 residues. Germline CDR1 reads MNHEY; CDR2 reads SMNVEV (reference sequence). V dropped 6 bases and J dropped 6; count of bases not matched to a gene: 9. CDR3 in DNA: TGTGCCAGCAGCTACCCAGCAGGGGGCGATGGCTACACCTTC. Protein sequence: CASSYPAGGDGYTF.

This chain joins TRBV20-1 and TRBJ2-1, with D maybe TRBD1 (6 bases). The germline gives CDR1 DFQATT, CDR2 SNEGSKA (reference sequence). The CDR3 loop spans 13 amino acids. V lost 5 bases, J lost 6 bases, and 14 bases lay in between. CDR3 amino acids: CSAPTQGFNEQFF. The CDR3 DNA reads as TGCAGTGCTCCTACGCAGGGGTTCAATGAGCAGTTCTTC.

This clonotype was observed many times. The chain links TRBV5-5 to TRBJ2-7, with D perhaps assigned TRBD1 or TRBD2 (5 bases each). Germline V CDR1 and CDR2: SGHKS, YYEKEE (reference sequence). V lost 9 bases and J lost 2, with 12 bases in between. The CDR3 totals 12 residues. CDR3 nucleotide sequence: TGTGCCACCGGGACGGAGACCTACGAGCAGTACTTC. It specifies CATGTETYEQYF.

The J gene is TRBJ2-4, the V gene TRBV7-6, with TRBD2 as a possible D gene (6 bases). The V end was cut by 1 base, the J end by 13 bases, with 14 bases between. The CDR3 runs 13 residues. Germline V gene sequence: CDR1 SGHVS, CDR2 FNYEAQ. The CDR3 loop is CASSLGGTQEQYF. The CDR3 coding sequence is TGTGCCAGCAGCTTAGGCGGGACCCAGGAGCAGTACTTC.

This clonotype showed up just a few times. V usage is TRBV20-1 and J usage is TRBJ1-1; D is unclear. The ends were cut back, 1 base at V and 0 bases at J, with 12 bases in the middle. CDR1 is DFQATT and CDR2 is SNEGSKA in the germline V gene (reference sequence). The CDR3 totals 15 residues. The CDR3 DNA sequence: TGCAGTGCTAGAGTAATTCTGGAGGTGAACACTGAAGCTTTCTTT. Encoded protein: CSARVILEVNTEAFF.

This chain connects TRBV12-3 or TRBV12-4 to TRBJ2-2, with D uncertain. The CDR3 sequence is 15 residues long. The V and J ends lost 6 bases and 1 base respectively, with 12 bases between them. The CDR3 loop reads CASRPRRKNTGELFF. The CDR3 coding sequence is TGTGCCAGCAGGCCCCGACGGAAGAACACCGGGGAGCTGTTTTTT.

The V gene is TRBV28, the J gene TRBJ2-1; 8 bases agree with TRBD1. The J segment lost 10 bases and the V segment lost 10 bases, leaving 12 bases of the junction unmatched. CDR1 is MDHEN and CDR2 is SYDVKM in the germline V gene. The CDR3 is 13 amino acids. DNA for the CDR3: TGTGCCACCGGACAGGGCACGATTCTGGAGCAGTTCTTC. This gives the protein CATGQGTILEQFF. Drawing the rest from reference TRBV28 and TRBJ2-1, the complete variable domain is DVKVTQSSRYLVKRTGEKVFLECVQDMDHENMFWYRQDPGLGLRLIYFSYDVKMKEKGDIPEGYSVSREKKERFSLILESASTNQTSMYLCATGQGTILEQFFGPGTRLTVL.

This clonotype was found many times. For the CDR3, the DNA is TGCGCCAGCAGCTTAGAGAGCCGAGATACGCAGTATTTT. Amino acids: CASSLESRDTQYF. The chain combines TRBV5-1 with TRBJ2-3; D is unclear. The CDR3 totals 13 residues. With 2 bases removed from V and 5 bases from J, the gap between germline ends came to 9 bases. The germline CDR1 and CDR2 sequences are SGHRS and YFSETQ.

This clonotype was seen a few times. The chain has TRBV20-1 and TRBJ1-1, with D possibly matching TRBD1 (6 bases). The CDR3 has 11 residues. The V and J ends lost 6 bases and 11 bases respectively, with 16 bases between them. Germline lookup yields CDR1 DFQATT and CDR2 SNEGSKA (reference sequence). In DNA form, the CDR3 reads TGCAGTGCCCGAGGGGGGGCTGCGGCTTTCTTT. Amino acids: CSARGGAAAFF.

Notes on this clonotype: One junction end does not reproduce the germline sequence, and a read error may be involved. The chain carries TRBV4-1 and TRBJ2-7, with 9 bases matching TRBD1. The last part of the DNA fits TRBJ2-5 better; the J call may be wrong. Germline CDR1 MGHRA, CDR2 YSYEKL. The CDR3 consists of 16 residues. The CDR3 reads CASSQGTGTGWKTQYF. CDR3 nucleotides: TGCGCCAGCAGTCAAGGGACCGGGACAGGGTGGAAGACCCAGTACTTC.

In regard to this clonotype: This may stem from a read error, because a much larger clone lies one nucleotide away. V gene TRBV12-3 or TRBV12-4 combines with J gene TRBJ2-1; a weak D match, TRBD1 (5 bases). The V end was cut by 7 bases, the J end by 10 bases, with 20 bases between. The CDR3 is 14 amino acids. The CDR3 loop reads CASKTDSGPYEQFF. CDR3 in DNA: TGTGCCAGCAAGACCGACAGTGGGCCCTACGAGCAGTTCTTC.

This clonotype showed up many times. At one end the junction does not follow the germline gene, possibly because of a read error. The V and J genes are TRBV5-1 and TRBJ1-1; a weak D match, TRBD1 (6 bases). Germline CDR1 is SGHRS and CDR2 is YFSETQ. This CDR3 has 13 amino acids. The CDR3 coding sequence is TGTGCCAGCAGTCCGACAGGGAACACTGAAGCTTTCTTT. Protein: CASSPTGNTEAFF.

This clonotype was detected a few times. This rearrangement joins TRBV20-1 to TRBJ1-1, with D perhaps TRBD1 (5 bases). V shed 2 bases and J shed 5 bases, with 15 bases lying between them. Germline CDR1 DFQATT, CDR2 SNEGSKA (reference sequence). This CDR3 contains 14 residues. The CDR3 sequence: CSARQGQVETEAFF. The CDR3 DNA follows: TGCAGTGCTAGACAGGGCCAGGTCGAAACTGAAGCTTTCTTT.

J is TRBJ2-7 and V is TRBV18; 9 bases are shared with TRBD2. Per the germline V gene, CDR1 is KGHSH and CDR2 is LQKENI. The CDR3 covers 14 residues. Germline trimming cut 5 bases from V and 6 bases from J; bases unmatched to any gene: 8. Here the CDR3 reads CASSEAGGMGEQYF. Here the CDR3 DNA reads TGTGCCAGCTCAGAGGCGGGAGGGATGGGCGAGCAGTACTTC.